The 30 T cell receptor beta chains listed next were all sequenced from one sample in a study of cytomegalovirus exposure and HLA in healthy donors. Vbeta (60) and Jbeta (13) primers were used in the PCR. Some clones are missing from TCRdb's copy, which holds only in-frame ones; the method was immunoSEQ multiplex PCR. The table includes tens of thousands of clones, approximately 70% detected once. Sequencing was performed on PBMCs. The origin of the receptors is a woman aged 50 to 65 in good health and CMV-seropositive.

The J gene is TRBJ2-1, the V gene TRBV7-3; no firm D call. CDR1 is SGHTA and CDR2 is FQGTGA in the germline V gene. V was trimmed by 3 bases and J by 5 bases, leaving 8 bases between them. The CDR3 totals 13 residues. The CDR3 bases are TGTGCCAGCAGCTTGTCTCGGGACAATGAGCAGTTCTTC. Its translation: CASSLSRDNEQFF.

This chain connects TRBV27 to TRBJ1-6; D is perhaps TRBD1 (6 bases). The germline gives CDR1 MNHEY, CDR2 SMNVEV (reference sequence). Trimming shortened V by 2 bases and J by 7 bases, and 15 bases separated the two germline ends. CDR3 length equals 16 residues. CDR3 bases: TGTGCCAGCAGTTTAAAACCGGGACACCCGAATTCACCCCTCCACTTT. Amino acids: CASSLKPGHPNSPLHF.

V is TRBV27 and J is TRBJ2-1; D gene unclear. Germline V gene lookup returns CDR1 MNHEY and CDR2 SMNVEV (reference sequence). CDR3 length equals 13 residues. Deletions cut 3 bases from V and 8 bases from J, with 11 bases between. This chain's CDR3 is CASSLGPLYEQFF. The CDR3 DNA reads TGTGCCAGCAGTTTGGGCCCGCTTTATGAGCAGTTCTTC.

The rearrangement links TRBV5-1 to TRBJ2-6; perhaps TRBD2 as D (6 bases). Germline V gene data show CDR1 as SGHRS and CDR2 as YFSETQ. The CDR3 totals 17 residues. Trimming removed 0 bases from V and 2 bases from J, with 12 bases in between. DNA for the CDR3: TGCGCCAGCAGCTTGGTAGGGTCGGGGGCTGGGGCCAACGTCCTGACTTTC. Translating it yields CASSLVGSGAGANVLTF.

In its sample, this clone was seen a few times. The chain uses TRBV4-3 and TRBJ2-7; TRBD1 aligns across 8 bases. The CDR3 sequence is 16 residues long. Germline V gives CDR1 LGHNA, CDR2 YSLEER. The V and J ends lost 4 bases and 0 bases, in that order; junction bases with no gene match: 8. The CDR3 DNA is TGCGCCAGCAGCCGATCTCAGGGGGCCCTCTCCTACGAGCAGTACTTC. As protein: CASSRSQGALSYEQYF.

The chain has TRBV15 and TRBJ1-2; D gene unclear. The CDR3 extends over 13 amino acids. V lost 8 bases, J lost 7 bases, and 17 bases lay in between. Germline CDR1 LNHNV, CDR2 YYDKDF (reference sequence). CDR3 in DNA: TGTGCCACCTCGCCTCGGGGAGTTTTTGGCTACACCTTC. This encodes CATSPRGVFGYTF. The whole variable domain, filled in from reference TRBV15 and TRBJ1-2, reads DAMVIQNPRYQVTQFGKPVTLSCSQTLNHNVMYWYQQKSSQAPKLLFHYYDKDFNNEADTPDNFQSRRPNTSFCFLDIRSPGLGDTAMYLCATSPRGVFGYTFGSGTRLTVV.

The chain is built from TRBV7-6 and TRBJ2-2; tentatively, D is TRBD1 (6 bases). The CDR3 totals 12 residues. CDR1 and CDR2 from the germline V gene are SGHVS and FNYEAQ. Trimming took 6 bases from V and 5 from J, leaving 7 bases between them. The CDR3 DNA reads as TGTGCCAGCAGTAGGGGGACCGGGGAGCTGTTTTTT. Its protein product is CASSRGTGELFF.

The chain has TRBV7-3 and TRBJ1-5, with unresolved D. The germline V and J ends were trimmed by 8 bases and 5 bases, with 19 bases remaining between them. This CDR3 spans 15 amino acids. The V gene's germline CDR1 is SGHTA and CDR2 FQGTGA. The DNA for the CDR3 is TGTGCCAGCCCTCGATGGGCAGGCCCGGATCAGCCCCAGCATTTT. It yields the protein CASPRWAGPDQPQHF.

This chain joins TRBV7-9 and TRBJ2-1; maybe TRBD2 (6 bases). Trimming removed 4 bases from V and 2 bases from J, with 18 bases in between. Germline CDR1 SEHNR, CDR2 FQNEAQ (reference sequence). This CDR3 spans 17 amino acids. DNA for the CDR3: TGTGCCAGCAGCTCGGCCCGAGGAGGGAACACCTACAATGAGCAGTTCTTC. The encoded protein is CASSSARGGNTYNEQFF.

The J gene is TRBJ1-1, the V gene TRBV18; TRBD1 agrees at 7 bases. CDR1 and CDR2 from the germline V gene are KGHSH and LQKENI. V shed 4 bases, J shed 6 bases, and the junction held 8 bases outside the gene matches. This CDR3 is 14 amino acids long. For the CDR3, the DNA is TGTGCCAGCTCACAGGGGGCGAGTCGGGCTGAAGCTTTCTTT. Protein sequence: CASSQGASRAEAFF.

The chain recombines TRBV19 with TRBJ2-7; tentative D call: TRBD2 (6 bases). CDR3 length equals 15 residues. In germline, CDR1 is LNHDA, CDR2 SQIVND (reference sequence). Trimming pared 10 bases from V and 3 bases from J, leaving 22 bases between. This chain's CDR3 is CATRTGLASFYEQYF. CDR3 DNA sequence: TGTGCCACCCGAACGGGGCTAGCGTCGTTCTACGAGCAGTACTTC.

This rearrangement joins TRBV7-3 to TRBJ2-7; TRBD2 matches 7 bases. The germline CDR1 and CDR2 sequences are SGHTA and FQGTGA. The CDR3 consists of 15 residues. Trimming cost V 2 bases and J 2 bases; bases outside gene matches: 6. DNA for the CDR3: TGTGCCAGCAGCTTAGGAGGACTAGATACCTACGAGCAGTACTTC. Protein product: CASSLGGLDTYEQYF.

This sequence joins TRBV19 and TRBJ2-7, with D possibly matching TRBD2 (6 bases). The CDR3 is 13 amino acids. Germline values: CDR1 LNHDA, CDR2 SQIVND (reference sequence). Trimming stripped 5 bases from V and 3 bases from J, with 11 bases between. In nucleotides, the CDR3 is TGTGCCAGTAGTCCGGGGACTCTCTACGAGCAGTACTTC. The encoded protein is CASSPGTLYEQYF.

V is TRBV10-3 and J is TRBJ1-3, with no clear D. Germline CDR1 and CDR2: ENHRY and SYGVKD. This CDR3 contains 14 residues. The ends were cut back, 3 bases at V and 0 bases at J, with 6 bases in the middle. CDR3 in amino acids: CAISDPDSGNTIYF. CDR3 DNA: TGTGCCATCAGTGACCCAGACTCTGGAAACACCATATATTTT.

This clone was counted between two and nine times. The rearrangement joins TRBV21-1 to TRBJ1-1; the D call in the table, TRBD1, was not verified against the DNA. TRBV21-1 counts as a pseudogene. The CDR3 is 12 residues long. The CDR3 DNA follows: TGTGCCAGCAGCAAAGGGGACATCGGAGCTTTCTTT. Translated: CASSKGDIGAFF.

The CDR3 here is CASSVAQGAAYEQYF. DNA for the CDR3: TGTGCCAGCAGCGTAGCCCAGGGGGCCGCCTACGAGCAGTACTTC. The rearrangement joins TRBV9 to TRBJ2-7; 8 bases align to TRBD1. After removal of 0 bases from V and 2 bases from J, the junction contained 4 bases not matched to a gene. The CDR3 is 15 residues long. CDR1 and CDR2 (germline): SGDLS, YYNGEE.

The chain combines TRBV9 with TRBJ1-5, with D maybe TRBD1 (5 bases). This CDR3 has 15 residues. In germline, CDR1 is SGDLS, CDR2 YYNGEE. V was cut by 2 bases and J by 2 bases, with 11 bases left in between. The CDR3 spells CASSVSGVGNQPQHF. In DNA form, the CDR3 reads TGTGCCAGCAGCGTGTCGGGGGTTGGCAATCAGCCCCAGCATTTT.

The CDR3 DNA reads TGCGCCAACATAATTGGACAGGGGGGAGGTTACACTGAAGCTTTCTTT. It codes for CANIIGQGGGYTEAFF. This rearrangement joins TRBV10-1 to TRBJ1-1; 10 bases match TRBD1. V lost 10 bases to trimming and J lost 3 bases; unmatched junction nucleotides: 14. The CDR3 is 16 amino acids. Germline CDR1 reads WNHNN; CDR2 reads SYGVQD (reference sequence).

The J gene is TRBJ2-1, the V gene TRBV4-3, with 7 positions matching TRBD2. V trimming: 3 bases; J trimming: 6 bases; junction bases outside the gene matches: 8. The CDR3 has 15 residues. In germline, CDR1 is LGHNA, CDR2 YSLEER. CDR3 nucleotide sequence: TGCGCCAGCAGCCACTCTAGCGGAACGGGCAATGAGCAGTTCTTC. Translated, it gives CASSHSSGTGNEQFF.

This clone was picked up a small number of times. J is TRBJ1-2 and V is TRBV4-3, with a possible D match to TRBD1 (5 bases). From germline, CDR1 is LGHNA and CDR2 YSLEER. The CDR3 extends over 14 amino acids. Between the trimmed V and J ends, which lost 0 bases and 4 bases, there was a span of 9 bases. The CDR3 here is CASSQDLGGYGYTF. In nucleotides, the CDR3 is TGCGCCAGCAGCCAAGACCTCGGGGGCTATGGCTACACCTTC.

This clone has more than one count but fewer than ten. The chain uses TRBV19 and TRBJ2-1, with D perhaps TRBD2 (6 bases). The V gene's germline CDR1 is LNHDA and CDR2 SQIVND (reference sequence). V lost 6 bases to trimming and J lost 3 bases, with 15 bases between them. The CDR3 runs to 15 residues. The DNA for the CDR3 is TGTGCCAGTAGAACCGAGACTAGAAACTACAATGAGCAGTTCTTC. This sequence encodes CASRTETRNYNEQFF. Filled out from reference TRBV19 and TRBJ2-1, the complete variable domain reads DGGITQSPKYLFRKEGQNVTLSCEQNLNHDAMYWYRQDPGQGLRLIYYSQIVNDFQKGDIAEGYSVSREKKESFPLTVTSAQKNPTAFYLCASRTETRNYNEQFFGPGTRLTVL.

This chain links TRBV29-1 with TRBJ2-7; 8 bases agree with TRBD1. Losses at the gene ends were 6 bases for V and 2 bases for J; bases not matched to a gene: 9. The CDR3 sequence is 14 residues long. CDR1 is SQVTM and CDR2 is ANQGSEA in the germline V gene. The CDR3 DNA is TGCAGCGTCGAGTCCGGGACAGGCGCCTACGAGCAGTACTTC. This translates into CSVESGTGAYEQYF.

The chain recombines TRBV5-8 with TRBJ2-3, with TRBD2 identical over 9 bases. This CDR3 spans 18 amino acids. V lost 4 bases to trimming and J lost 1 base; unmatched junction nucleotides: 13. Germline V gene lookup returns CDR1 SGHTS and CDR2 YDEGEE. The CDR3 coding sequence is TGTGCCAGCAGCATTGGGACTAGCACGTCGATAGGCACAGATACGCAGTATTTT. Translating gives CASSIGTSTSIGTDTQYF.

This chain uses TRBV5-8 with TRBJ2-3; TRBD2 matches at 9 bases. The CDR3 runs 14 residues. With 4 bases clipped from V and 3 bases from J, the junction kept 3 bases outside the gene matches. From germline, CDR1 is SGHTS and CDR2 YDEGEE. The CDR3 loop is CASSLSGSTDTQYF. CDR3 nucleotides: TGTGCCAGCAGCCTTAGCGGGAGTACAGATACGCAGTATTTT.

CDR3 loop: CASSQLVRETQYF. The CDR3 DNA sequence: TGTGCCAGCAGCCAACTGGTGAGAGAGACCCAGTACTTC. This chain links TRBV7-2 with TRBJ2-5, with D uncertain. The CDR3 extends over 13 amino acids. Germline V gene lookup returns CDR1 SGHTA and CDR2 FQGNSA. V lost 5 bases to trimming and J lost 4 bases, with 11 bases between them.

The CDR3 coding sequence is TGTGCCAGCAGTTTAGGCAGTAACTATGGCTACACCTTC. Encoded protein: CASSLGSNYGYTF. The V gene is TRBV27, the J gene TRBJ1-2; no firm D call. The CDR3 is made up of 13 amino acids. Between the trimmed V and J ends, which lost 2 bases and 1 base, there was a span of 5 bases. Germline CDR1 reads MNHEY; CDR2 reads SMNVEV (reference sequence).

The rearrangement links TRBV30 to TRBJ2-7; 10 bases agree with TRBD2. The CDR3 runs 16 residues. Germline V gene lookup returns CDR1 GTSNPN and CDR2 SVGIG (reference sequence). J was trimmed by 7 bases and V by 3 bases; bases with no gene match: 15. CDR3 DNA: TGTGCCTGGAGCCGAGGGAGTGGACTAGCGGCAGGGGAGCAGTACTTC. Protein: CAWSRGSGLAAGEQYF.

This clone was found a few times. The chain uses TRBV5-6 and TRBJ2-5; weak D call: TRBD2 (6 bases). The CDR3 totals 14 residues. Looked up from germline, CDR1 is SGHDT and CDR2 is YYEEEE. V lost 2 bases, J lost 4 bases, and 12 bases lay in between. The CDR3 sequence: CASSFRAGTETQYF. The CDR3 nucleotides are TGTGCCAGCAGCTTCCGGGCGGGGACAGAGACCCAGTACTTC.

This chain links TRBV2 with TRBJ2-2; tentatively, D is TRBD2 (6 bases). The CDR3 is made up of 16 amino acids. Germline lookup yields CDR1 SNHLY and CDR2 FYNNEI. V was trimmed by 6 bases and J by 7 bases, leaving 21 bases between them. The CDR3 DNA reads as TGTGCCAGCAGACCCGCCCCCGTCAGGAGGGTCGGGGAGCTGTTTTTT. Translated, it gives CASRPAPVRRVGELFF. Full variable domain (outside the CDR3, taken from reference TRBV2 and TRBJ2-2): EPEVTQTPSHQVTQMGQEVILRCVPISNHLYFYWYRQILGQKVEFLVSFYNNEISEKSEIFDDQFSVERPDGSNFTLKIRSTKLEDSAMYFCASRPAPVRRVGELFFGEGSRLTVL.

This clone was found a few times. J is TRBJ1-6 and V is TRBV4-3; D unresolved. This CDR3 has 15 residues. V was shortened by 2 bases and J by 3 bases, with 8 bases between the two germline ends. In germline, CDR1 is LGHNA, CDR2 YSLEER. The CDR3 DNA sequence: TGCGCCAGCAGCCAACAGTCTGACTATAATTCACCCCTCCACTTT. Translation: CASSQQSDYNSPLHF.